The 24 T cell receptor beta chains listed next were all sequenced from one sample in a study of T-cell memory formation after mild COVID-19. TCRdb re-called the 5' RACE reads with MiXCR, one entry per CDR3 protein. The sample has 290,000 or so distinct CDR3 sequences, approximately 19% seen once; the top ten hold more than 20%. The sample comprised PBMCs or a T cell subset sorted from them (not recorded which). These receptors all stem from a man between 18 and 35 years old who had mild COVID-19 (a few samples of this study predate the infection). Cell type and time point are not known.

V and J are TRBV12-3 or TRBV12-4 and TRBJ1-6; D perhaps matches TRBD1 (5 bases). This CDR3 has 16 residues. V was pared by 6 bases and J by 2 bases, with 14 bases between. CDR3 coding DNA: TGTGCCAGCAGCCTTTCGGGGGGACCCTATAATTCACCCCTCCACTTT. Protein sequence: CASSLSGGPYNSPLHF.

This clonotype was picked up a small number of times. This chain links TRBV7-2 with TRBJ2-3; D is unclear. Trimming shortened V by 5 bases and J by 6 bases, and 6 bases separated the two germline ends. The CDR3 loop spans 11 amino acids. Germline V gene lookup returns CDR1 SGHTA and CDR2 FQGNSA. In DNA form, the CDR3 reads TGTGCCAGCAGCCCTTATGATACGCAGTATTTT. Protein product: CASSPYDTQYF.

This clonotype has more than one count but fewer than ten. This rearrangement joins TRBV11-2 to TRBJ2-3; possible D gene TRBD2, 6 bases. V was clipped by 7 bases and J by 9 bases, with 23 bases between them. Germline CDR1 and CDR2: SGHAT and FQNNGV. The CDR3 is made up of 15 amino acids. In DNA, the CDR3 is TGTGCCAGCACTCCCCCCGGAGCGGGTCGGGACACGCAGTATTTT. Amino acids: CASTPPGAGRDTQYF.

The CDR3, as DNA: TGCGCCAGCAGCCTCCGGGCCGGGGAGGGGGCGTGGGAGCAGTACTTC. Translated: CASSLRAGEGAWEQYF. The chain uses TRBV4-1 and TRBJ2-7; D could derive from TRBD1 or TRBD2 (7 bases each). V was trimmed by 4 bases and J by 7 bases, leaving 23 bases between them. The CDR3 consists of 16 residues. Germline loops: CDR1 MGHRA, CDR2 YSYEKL.

This clonotype was found a few times. The rearrangement uses TRBV12-3 or TRBV12-4 and TRBJ1-4; D not certain. Trimming removed 2 bases at V and 2 bases at J, with 6 bases between. The CDR3 extends over 14 amino acids. The CDR3 DNA reads TGTGCCAGCAGTTTAATGGCCACTAATGAAAAACTGTTTTTT. It specifies CASSLMATNEKLFF.

This clonotype has just a few counts. This chain joins TRBV4-2 and TRBJ1-2; D is possibly TRBD1 (5 bases). CDR1 and CDR2 from the germline V gene are LGHNA and YNFKEQ. The CDR3 is 15 residues long. V was cut by 1 base and J by 6 bases, with 15 bases left in between. DNA of the CDR3: TGTGCCAGCAGCCAAGTCGACACAGGAAGGGATGGCTACACCTTC. Its translation: CASSQVDTGRDGYTF.

This clonotype was counted a few times. The rearrangement links TRBV5-1 to TRBJ2-2; the match to TRBD1 covers 7 bases. CDR3 length: 16 amino acids. Germline V gene data show CDR1 as SGHRS and CDR2 as YFSETQ. V lost 4 bases, J lost 3 bases, and 9 bases stayed unmatched. CDR3 nucleotide sequence: TGCGCCAGCAGCCCCATACCCGACAGGGACACCGGGGAGCTGTTTTTT. Translating it yields CASSPIPDRDTGELFF.

This clonotype was seen more than once but under ten times. This chain joins TRBV5-1 and TRBJ2-1; 11 nucleotides agree with TRBD1. Germline V gives CDR1 SGHRS, CDR2 YFSETQ. The CDR3 sequence is 18 residues long. V lost 5 bases, J lost 8 bases, and 18 bases stayed unmatched. In nucleotides, the CDR3 is TGCGCCAGCAGAGCCGGGACAGGGGGAAGGAACGAGATCGATGAGCAGTTCTTC. Amino acids: CASRAGTGGRNEIDEQFF. Combining the CDR3 with reference TRBV5-1 and TRBJ2-1 gives the whole variable domain KAGVTQTPRYLIKTRGQQVTLSCSPISGHRSVSWYQQTPGQGLQFLFEYFSETQRNKGNFPGRFSGRQFSNSRSEMNVSTLELGDSALYLCASRAGTGGRNEIDEQFFGPGTRLTVL.

V is TRBV10-3 and J is TRBJ2-1, with D unclear. V lost 7 bases, J lost 7 bases, and 14 bases lay in between. CDR1 ENHRY and CDR2 SYGVKD come from the germline V gene. The CDR3 contains 13 residues. The CDR3 sequence: CAIMGSPSNEQFF. As DNA, the CDR3 is TGTGCCATCATGGGGTCTCCTTCGAATGAGCAGTTCTTC.

This clonotype was detected only a few times. The rearrangement joins TRBV4-1 to TRBJ2-5, with D uncertain. The length of the CDR3 is 14 residues. Trimming left V 0 bases short and J 5 bases short, with 10 bases between. The germline CDR1 and CDR2 sequences are MGHRA and YSYEKL. The CDR3 sequence is CASSQDPLGETQYF. CDR3 DNA: TGCGCCAGCAGCCAAGATCCTTTAGGGGAGACCCAGTACTTC.

This clonotype was recorded at least ten times. The CDR3 is CASSYSASGGRRNNEQFF. The DNA for the CDR3 is TGTGCCAGCAGTTACTCTGCTAGCGGGGGGAGGAGGAACAATGAGCAGTTCTTC. J is TRBJ2-1 and V is TRBV6-2 or TRBV6-3; 11 bases align to TRBD2. The CDR3 sequence is 18 residues long. V was pared by 0 bases and J by 5 bases, with 9 bases of the junction left unmatched. Germline loops: CDR1 MNHEY, CDR2 SVGEGT.

This clonotype was recorded a few times. The gene calls are TRBV13 and TRBJ2-7; the D gene could be TRBD1 or TRBD2 (5 bases each). Trimming left V 5 bases short and J 0 bases short, with 20 bases between. Per germline, CDR1 PRHDT and CDR2 FYEKMQ (reference sequence). This CDR3 has 17 residues. The CDR3 coding sequence is TGTGCCAGCAGCACCCGGGACGGGGATGGGGTCTCCTACGAGCAGTACTTC. Its translation is CASSTRDGDGVSYEQYF.

The table lists this clonotype with a few counts. The chain joins TRBV20-1 to TRBJ2-1, with a tentative D call TRBD2 (7 bases). V lost 6 bases, J lost 8 bases, and 23 bases lay in between. CDR3 length equals 15 residues. Germline CDR1 and CDR2: DFQATT and SNEGSKA (reference sequence). This CDR3 reads CSAVPPRGAVDEQFF. The CDR3 DNA sequence: TGCAGTGCGGTACCTCCCCGGGGGGCGGTGGATGAGCAGTTCTTC.

Ten or more counts support this clonotype. The chain employs TRBV25-1 and TRBJ2-3; TRBD2 matches at 13 bases. Germline assignment: CDR1 MGHDK and CDR2 SYGVNS. With V trimmed by 8 bases and J by 10 bases, 9 bases remained unmatched. This CDR3 is 14 amino acids long. The CDR3: CASARTSGGAAQYF. The CDR3 DNA reads TGTGCCAGCGCGAGAACTAGCGGGGGGGCAGCGCAGTATTTT.

A few counts support this clonotype. The chain joins TRBV7-9 to TRBJ2-1; a possible D gene is TRBD2 (6 bases). The CDR3 loop spans 16 amino acids. Germline-derived CDR1 and CDR2 are SEHNR and FQNEAQ (reference sequence). The V end lost 6 bases, the J end lost 2 bases, and 17 bases lay between the germline ends. CDR3 coding DNA: TGTGCCAGCAGGATACTTGGGCGGGGACCCTACAATGAGCAGTTCTTC. Its protein is CASRILGRGPYNEQFF.

V usage is TRBV7-9 and J usage is TRBJ2-3, with 8 bases matching TRBD2. Losses at the gene ends were 5 bases for V and 0 bases for J; bases not matched to a gene: 7. There are 16 residues in the CDR3. CDR1 and CDR2 (germline): SEHNR, FQNEAQ (reference sequence). CDR3 nucleotides: TGTGCCAGCAGCGGAGAAAGCGGGGGAAGCACAGATACGCAGTATTTT. Translating gives CASSGESGGSTDTQYF.

This clonotype was observed a handful of times. The chain is built from TRBV6-6 and TRBJ1-6, with TRBD1 matching over 9 bases. Trimming at V came to 7 bases and at J to 0 bases, leaving 16 bases not matched to a gene. The CDR3 runs 20 residues. Germline V gives CDR1 MNHNY, CDR2 SVGAGI (reference sequence). This CDR3 is CASTSPGGTGTHSYNSPLHF. CDR3 bases: TGTGCCAGCACCTCCCCTGGTGGGACAGGGACCCACTCCTATAATTCACCCCTCCACTTT.

The chain couples TRBV12-3 or TRBV12-4 to TRBJ2-1, with D possibly TRBD2 on 5 matching bases. Between the trimmed V and J ends, which lost 11 bases and 12 bases, there was a span of 23 bases. This CDR3 region has 13 residues. Here the CDR3 DNA reads TGTGCCGACCCCCCCGGGCCAGCGGACGGGCAGTTCTTC. Translated, it gives CADPPGPADGQFF.

This clonotype has a handful of counts. The chain links TRBV7-3 to TRBJ2-6, with no clear D. This CDR3 spans 14 amino acids. CDR1 SGHTA and CDR2 FQGTGA come from the germline V gene. V gave up 5 bases and J gave up 2 bases, with 7 bases separating them. CDR3 DNA sequence: TGTGCCAGCAGCAGCCACCCTGGGGCCAACGTCCTGACTTTC. This gives the protein CASSSHPGANVLTF.

J is TRBJ1-6 and V is TRBV6-2 or TRBV6-3; D may be TRBD1 (5 bases). From germline, CDR1 is MNHEY and CDR2 SVGEGT. V dropped 7 bases and J dropped 10 bases, with 17 bases sitting between them. This CDR3 contains 14 residues. CDR3 nucleotides: TGTGCCAGCAAAGACGGGGGGGACCAATCACCCCTCCACTTT. As protein: CASKDGGDQSPLHF.

This clonotype appeared a few times. DNA for the CDR3: TGTGCCAGCAGCTTAAATCGGGGAGGCGAGCAGTACGTC. It codes for CASSLNRGGEQYV. The J gene is TRBJ2-7, the V gene TRBV7-8; tentative D call: TRBD2 (6 bases). The CDR3 is 13 residues long. Trimming took 2 bases from V and 6 from J, leaving 11 bases between them. Per the germline V gene, CDR1 is SGHVS and CDR2 is FQNEAQ.

This clonotype was counted a few times. The V call is TRBV3-1, the J call TRBJ2-2; D possibly matches TRBD1 or TRBD2 (5 bases each). Germline V gives CDR1 LGHDT, CDR2 YNNKEL (reference sequence). CDR3 size: 12 residues. Trimming took 4 bases from V and 8 from J, leaving 8 bases between them. CDR3 protein: CASSPGRGELFF. The DNA for the CDR3 is TGTGCCAGCAGCCCGGGACGTGGGGAGCTGTTTTTT.

The table lists this clonotype with many counts. The rearrangement uses TRBV7-8 and TRBJ2-7; 11 bases fit TRBD2. The V gene end was trimmed by 7 bases and the J gene end by 9 bases; junction bases not matched to a gene: 14. The CDR3 has 15 amino acids. The germline CDR1 and CDR2 sequences are SGHVS and FQNEAQ. This CDR3 reads CASTQRRLAGGRQYF. The CDR3 DNA reads as TGTGCCAGCACCCAACGGAGGCTAGCGGGGGGCCGGCAGTACTTC.

This clonotype was counted only a few times. The chain has TRBV6-5 and TRBJ1-6; the D is unclear. V was shortened by 0 bases and J by 8 bases, with 11 bases between the two germline ends. This CDR3 spans 15 amino acids. The germline V gene encodes CDR1 MNHEY and CDR2 SVGAGI. The CDR3 DNA reads TGTGCCAGCAGTTACTCGAGGATTGGGGATTCACCCCTCCACTTT. This codes for CASSYSRIGDSPLHF.